This T cell receptor (beta chain) was documented in a study of Graves' ophthalmopathy and Graves' hyperthyroidism. This CDR3 has 13 amino acids. V dropped 1 base and J dropped 0 bases, with 7 bases sitting between them. CDR1 is DFQATT and CDR2 is SNEGSKA in the germline V gene (reference sequence). RNA served as the template for amplifying TCR beta CDR3 regions. After a first-round RT-PCR with HTBI primers, a second-round multiplex PCR was run. TCRdb processed the multiplex PCR reads anew with MiXCR; each CDR3 protein has one entry. The top ten hold roughly 3.2% of the sample, which has some 410,000 distinct CDR3 sequences, approximately 21% seen once. PBMCs stemmed from 9 to 10 ml of fresh peripheral blood. This clonotype has a count of ten or more.

The sample consisted of peripheral blood. The V call is TRBV20-1, the J call TRBJ2-7; maybe TRBD2 (5 bases). This sequence originates from a woman aged 18 to 35 with stable Graves' hyperthyroidism. In DNA, the CDR3 is TGCAGTGCTAGAGGGACTGGCTCCTACGAGCAGTACTTC. It translates to CSARGTGSYEQYF.